These 24 T cell receptor beta chains were all obtained from the same sample, sequenced in a study of OX40 agonist ivuxolimab in advanced cancers. TCRdb's table, derived via immunoSEQ multiplex PCR, lists solely in-frame clones and lacks some. The sample records 50,000 to 75,000 clones, 83% being singletons. Sequencing was performed on CD4+ or CD8+ T cells sorted from blood, taken in a trial of the OX40 agonist ivuxolimab. These receptors all come from an adult with an advanced solid tumor such as melanoma, head and neck, liver or kidney cancer.

This clone was detected once. The rearrangement links TRBV7-2 to TRBJ1-2, with D possibly being TRBD1 (5 bases). V was pared by 4 bases and J by 3 bases, with 21 bases between. The CDR3 is 17 residues long. Germline V gene lookup returns CDR1 SGHTA and CDR2 FQGNSA. This CDR3 is CASSSGLLGLRDYGYTF. In DNA, the CDR3 is TGTGCCAGCAGCTCAGGCCTTTTGGGGCTTAGGGACTATGGCTACACCTTC.

The chain has TRBV19 and TRBJ2-7; D might be TRBD1 (5 bases). This CDR3 is built from 13 residues. The V end was cut by 6 bases, the J end by 1 base, with 10 bases between. Germline V lookup: CDR1 LNHDA, CDR2 SQIVND (reference sequence). CDR3 nucleotide sequence: TGTGCCAGTAGAGACACAGGATCCTACGAGCAGTACTTC. It translates to CASRDTGSYEQYF.

Points on this clone: One junction end disagrees with the germline gene, perhaps due to a read error. The gene calls are TRBV2 and TRBJ2-1; D remains ambiguous. The CDR3 totals 17 residues. CDR1 and CDR2 (germline): SNHLY, FYNNEI. Written as DNA, the CDR3 is TGTGCCAGCAGGGAAGGCGGAGTGGCAAGCTCCTACAATGAGCAGTTCTTC. This gives the protein CASREGGVASSYNEQFF.

The chain has TRBV28 and TRBJ2-7; 11 nucleotides line up with TRBD2. The CDR3 is made up of 16 amino acids. Per germline, CDR1 MDHEN and CDR2 SYDVKM. V trimming: 6 bases; J trimming: 5 bases; junction bases outside the gene matches: 12. Here the CDR3 DNA reads TGTGCCAGCAGGTTTTCGGGCCTAGCGGGGGGTCACGAGCAGTACTTC. As protein: CASRFSGLAGGHEQYF.

The chain uses TRBV6-6 and TRBJ1-2; TRBD1 is a possible D gene (6 bases). Per the germline V gene, CDR1 is MNHNY and CDR2 is SVGAGI (reference sequence). The V gene lost 7 bases and the J gene lost 9 bases, with 15 bases spanning the gap. The CDR3 spans 12 residues. The CDR3 DNA is TGTGCCAGCACCCCTCAGGGGTCCCGCTACACCTTC. Amino acids: CASTPQGSRYTF.

The rearrangement links TRBV11-2 to TRBJ2-7, with TRBD2 matching over 7 bases. The CDR3 consists of 14 residues. V lost 8 bases, J lost 2 bases, and 9 bases stayed unmatched. Germline CDR1 and CDR2: SGHAT and FQNNGV. This CDR3 reads CASRRSGTAYEQYF. DNA of the CDR3: TGTGCCAGCCGAAGGAGCGGGACCGCCTACGAGCAGTACTTC.

This clone appeared a single time. The J gene is TRBJ2-1, the V gene TRBV25-1; D not resolved. The CDR3 extends over 15 amino acids. Germline CDR1 is MGHDK and CDR2 is SYGVNS. With 3 bases removed from V and 2 bases from J, the gap between germline ends came to 11 bases. The chain's CDR3 is CASSDLRRPYNEQFF. The CDR3 DNA reads TGTGCCAGCAGTGATCTCCGGCGGCCCTACAATGAGCAGTTCTTC.

The rearrangement joins TRBV27 to TRBJ2-5; D is undetermined. V was shortened by 6 bases and J by 3 bases, with 2 bases between the two germline ends. CDR3 length: 10 amino acids. Germline CDR1 reads MNHEY; CDR2 reads SMNVEV (reference sequence). CDR3 sequence (DNA): TGTGCCAGCAGAAAAGAGACCCAGTACTTC. Protein: CASRKETQYF.

J is TRBJ2-7 and V is TRBV4-1; no clear D. V lost 0 bases to trimming and J lost 6 bases, with 15 bases between them. Germline V gene sequence: CDR1 MGHRA, CDR2 YSYEKL. The CDR3 consists of 15 residues. The DNA of the CDR3 is TGCGCCAGCAGCCAAGAAGGGCATGGGAACCGCGAGCAGTACTTC. Residues: CASSQEGHGNREQYF.

The J gene is TRBJ2-2, the V gene TRBV18; no firm D call. Deletions cut 6 bases from V and 1 base from J, with 3 bases between. Germline-derived CDR1 and CDR2 are KGHSH and LQKENI. The CDR3 extends over 12 amino acids. The CDR3 DNA is TGTGCCAGCTCTCTGAACACCGGGGAGCTGTTTTTT. Translation gives CASSLNTGELFF.

CDR3 coding DNA: TGTGCCAGTAAGGGGACAGCAACTAATGAAAAACTGTTTTTT. Its translation is CASKGTATNEKLFF. The rearrangement uses TRBV19 and TRBJ1-4; 7 positions match TRBD1. Germline lookup yields CDR1 LNHDA and CDR2 SQIVND (reference sequence). The CDR3 totals 14 residues. V was clipped by 7 bases and J by 0 bases; unmatched bases: 2.

This chain uses TRBV7-8 with TRBJ1-3; 7 bases agree with TRBD1. This CDR3 has 16 amino acids. V lost 0 bases, J lost 0 bases, and 2 bases stayed unmatched. Per the germline V gene, CDR1 is SGHVS and CDR2 is FQNEAQ. Here the CDR3 reads CASSLAGQSSGNTIYF. The CDR3 DNA reads TGTGCCAGCAGCTTAGCGGGACAGTCCTCTGGAAACACCATATATTTT.

The rearrangement joins TRBV7-8 to TRBJ2-2, with TRBD2 matching over 9 bases. Trimming took 2 bases from V and 7 from J; bases not matched to a gene: 5. The germline CDR1 and CDR2 sequences are SGHVS and FQNEAQ. The CDR3 totals 15 residues. In DNA form, the CDR3 reads TGTGCCAGCAGCTTAAGCGGGGGGTTCGGCGGGGAGCTGTTTTTT. Encoded protein: CASSLSGGFGGELFF.

This chain connects TRBV5-1 to TRBJ1-1; 9 bases line up with TRBD1. Germline CDR1 and CDR2: SGHRS and YFSETQ. This CDR3 comprises 17 residues. The junction had 12 bases not matched to a gene; V was cut back by 2 bases and J by 4 bases. The CDR3 sequence: CASSLQGASPFSTEAFF. The CDR3 bases are TGCGCCAGCAGCTTACAGGGGGCGAGTCCTTTTTCCACTGAAGCTTTCTTT.

CDR3 residues: CASSVVGVETQYF. The CDR3 DNA is TGTGCCAGCAGCGTGGTGGGGGTCGAGACCCAGTACTTC. The chain uses TRBV7-9 and TRBJ2-5, with D possibly called TRBD1 or TRBD2 (5 bases each). In germline, CDR1 is SEHNR, CDR2 FQNEAQ (reference sequence). The V and J ends lost 5 bases and 5 bases respectively, with 12 bases between them. The CDR3 is 13 amino acids.

The chain employs TRBV4-3 and TRBJ2-3; 12 bases are shared with TRBD2. CDR1 is LGHNA and CDR2 is YSLEER in the germline V gene. CDR3 length equals 17 residues. Unmatched junction bases numbered 8, after V lost 3 bases and J lost 4 bases. CDR3 amino acids: CASSHIGLAGRSDTQYF. In DNA form, the CDR3 reads TGCGCCAGCAGCCATATCGGACTAGCGGGGAGATCAGATACGCAGTATTTT.

A remark on this clone: Other DNA sequences in the sample encode the same CDR3. This rearrangement joins TRBV18 to TRBJ2-5, with D uncertain. V shed 2 bases and J shed 0 bases, with 4 bases lying between them. Germline CDR1 KGHSH, CDR2 LQKENI. The CDR3 contains 13 residues. CDR3 sequence: CASSPGHQETQYF. Here the CDR3 DNA reads TGTGCCAGCTCACCAGGACACCAAGAGACCCAGTACTTC. Together with reference TRBV18 and TRBJ2-5, the CDR3 gives the full variable domain: NAGVMQNPRHLVRRRGQEARLRCSPMKGHSHVYWYRQLPEEGLKFMVYLQKENIIDESGMPKERFSAEFPKEGPSILRIQQVVRGDSAAYFCASSPGHQETQYFGPGTRLLVL.

CDR3 nucleotides: TGTGCCAGCAGTGAAGGGTGGTCCCTCAATGAGCAGTTCTTC. This sequence encodes CASSEGWSLNEQFF. This rearrangement joins TRBV6-1 to TRBJ2-1; D gene ambiguous. The V end lost 1 base, the J end lost 6 bases, and 10 bases lay between the germline ends. The CDR3 covers 14 residues. Per germline, CDR1 MNHNS and CDR2 SASEGT.

The V gene is TRBV4-1, the J gene TRBJ2-1, with 12 bases lining up with TRBD2. This CDR3 spans 17 amino acids. V shed 1 base and J 7 bases; nucleotides not matched to a gene: 8. Per germline, CDR1 MGHRA and CDR2 YSYEKL. The CDR3 region has the DNA TGCGCCAGCAGCCAAGGTGCTAGCGGGGGGGTCACAAATGAGCAGTTCTTC. Its translation: CASSQGASGGVTNEQFF.

In its sample, this clone was seen a few times. V usage is TRBV7-9 and J usage is TRBJ1-4; D gene uncertain. The V gene lost 5 bases and the J gene lost 7 bases, with 14 bases spanning the gap. This CDR3 has 14 amino acids. Germline V lookup: CDR1 SEHNR, CDR2 FQNEAQ (reference sequence). CDR3 region: CASSPPWGGEKLFF. The CDR3 nucleotides read TGTGCCAGCAGCCCTCCTTGGGGAGGTGAAAAACTGTTTTTT.

CDR3 DNA sequence: TGTGCCAGCAGAAGGGGGGCCCGGGCGGAGACCCAGTACTTC. Its translation is CASRRGARAETQYF. This chain uses TRBV7-8 with TRBJ2-5; either TRBD1 or TRBD2 may supply D (6 bases each). V dropped 6 bases and J dropped 5 bases, with 16 bases sitting between them. Germline CDR1 reads SGHVS; CDR2 reads FQNEAQ. CDR3 length equals 14 residues. Variable domain in full (rest from reference TRBV7-8 and TRBJ2-5): GAGVSQSPRYKVAKRGQDVALRCDPISGHVSLFWYQQALGQGPEFLTYFQNEAQLDKSGLPSDRFFAERPEGSVSTLKIQRTQQEDSAVYLCASRRGARAETQYFGPGTRLLVL.

The chain carries TRBV5-1 and TRBJ2-2; D unclear. There are 14 residues in the CDR3. V lost 0 bases to trimming and J lost 2 bases, with 5 bases between them. Germline V lookup: CDR1 SGHRS, CDR2 YFSETQ. CDR3 DNA: TGCGCCAGCAGCTTGGGACTTAACACCGGGGAGCTGTTTTTT. It translates to CASSLGLNTGELFF.

CDR3 residues: CAISETGDTQPQHF. CDR3 DNA sequence: TGTGCCATCAGTGAAACAGGGGATACTCAGCCCCAGCATTTT. This rearrangement joins TRBV10-3 to TRBJ1-5, with TRBD1 matching 7 bases. V was pared by 3 bases and J by 6 bases, with 5 bases of the junction left unmatched. The V gene's germline CDR1 is ENHRY and CDR2 SYGVKD. The CDR3 contains 14 residues.

This clone was recorded only once. The CDR3 DNA reads as TGTGCCAGCTCACTTGGGACAGGGGATGAAAAACTGTTTTTT. Protein product: CASSLGTGDEKLFF. J is TRBJ1-4 and V is TRBV18; 10 bases agree with TRBD1. Germline V gene sequence: CDR1 KGHSH, CDR2 LQKENI. After removal of 4 bases from V and 6 bases from J, the junction contained 2 bases not matched to a gene. This CDR3 contains 14 residues.